The rows below give T cell receptor beta chains drawn from one sample of a study of CD4 T cells in relation to SARS-CoV-2 and coronaviruses. Their antigens are not known. Libraries were prepared by immunoSEQ multiplex PCR; TCRdb keeps only in-frame clonotypes and omits some of them. The sample gives tens of thousands of clones, roughly 78% of which show up once; 9% to 15% is in the top ten. Sequencing input: CD4+ T cells from PBMCs, cultured in vitro. The receptor source for this set is a human donor in good health. CDR3s leave out the opening cysteine and the closing phenylalanine or tryptophan. A clone size is listed for some rows: how often the clone was seen (once, few, many), or a class if it is expanded.

j_gene	abundance	v_gene	CDR3aa
TRBJ2-3	-	TRBV6-2/TRBV6-3	ASSPTRQGPFTDTQY
TRBJ2-1	-	TRBV7-2	ASSLTGGSYNEQF
TRBJ2-2	-	TRBV9	ASSVLLAGAGELF
TRBJ2-1	once	TRBV30	AWSKKAGDYNEQF
TRBJ2-3	once	TRBV7-2	ASSLTARDTQY
TRBJ2-1	-	TRBV6-1	ASSESGSWEQF
TRBJ1-1	-	TRBV4-3	ASSQGNRDVKAF
TRBJ2-3	-	TRBV29-1	SAGSQASSTDTQY
TRBJ2-1	-	TRBV21-1	ASSGAVGQYNEQF
TRBJ1-5	-	TRBV5-5	ASSPDRANQPQH
TRBJ2-3	-	TRBV6-5	ASSRRRSTDTQY
TRBJ2-7	-	TRBV5-4	ASSLTGLGVFYEQY
TRBJ1-5	-	TRBV6-2/TRBV6-3	ASSYLIIRGTYSNQPQH
TRBJ1-5	once	TRBV25-1	ASGRTGLEPQH
TRBJ2-3	-	TRBV19	ASSTRTGGGTDTQY
TRBJ2-3	-	TRBV7-2	ASSLAGQYTDTQY
TRBJ1-1	-	TRBV11-2	ASSQIGQGEAF
TRBJ2-1	-	TRBV2	ASIRLKNEQF
TRBJ2-1	-	TRBV5-1	ASSETSGRDHWQF
TRBJ1-1	-	TRBV10-1	ASSENVQGEAF
TRBJ2-3	-	TRBV9	ASSVAGGTGGDTQY
TRBJ1-2	-	TRBV19	ASSIDVAQGFGYGYT
TRBJ1-4	-	TRBV2	ASSEGGKLLRRNEKLF
TRBJ2-1	-	TRBV9	ASSVAVQGAGNEQF
TRBJ1-6	-	TRBV2	ASTPTGWYNSPLH
TRBJ1-1	once	TRBV20-1	SAQANTEAF
TRBJ2-7	-	TRBV6-2/TRBV6-3	ASSRDSPEQY
TRBJ1-3	-	TRBV3-1/TRBV3-2	ASSQSGAGGNTIY
TRBJ1-2	-	TRBV27	ASLPHGTGIGYT
TRBJ2-3	-	TRBV5-1	ASSLGRGPDTQY
TRBJ2-1	-	TRBV5-1	ASSSPRVYQRGRQYGQF
TRBJ2-1	-	TRBV14	ASSLGLAAVTDNEQF
TRBJ2-7	few	TRBV6-7	ASSEEGRSSYEQY